The sequence of this TCR beta chain was determined in a study of technical replicates of blood from four donors. This clone was observed a single time. The V end was cut by 5 bases, the J end by 0 bases, with 11 bases between. Germline V gene sequence: CDR1 LNHDA, CDR2 SQIVND (reference sequence). CDR3 size: 14 residues. The protocol was immunoSEQ multiplex PCR, while the TCRdb copy is restricted to in-frame clones and leaves out a portion. Of tens of thousands of clones in the sample, roughly nine tenths were seen once. Material: T cells isolated from PBMCs. The chain carries TRBV19 and TRBJ2-7; D might be TRBD1 (6 bases). The receptor was derived from a human donor in good health. CDR3 coding DNA: TGTGCCAGTAGTGAACTCAGGGGCTCCTACGAGCAGTACTTC. It yields the protein CASSELRGSYEQYF.